These 15 T cell receptor beta chains were all obtained from the same sample, sequenced in a study of control samples from healthy donors and cancer patients. Clones were sequenced by immunoSEQ multiplex PCR, and TCRdb holds only the in-frame ones, with some missing. The profile shows some 150,000 clones, 94% of them singletons. Sequenced sample: blood. The source is a man aged 35-49 years in good health.

V and J are TRBV19 and TRBJ1-1; D is unclear. The germline CDR1 and CDR2 sequences are LNHDA and SQIVND (reference sequence). The CDR3 loop spans 15 amino acids. Trimming took 11 bases from V and 3 from J, leaving 22 bases between them. CDR3 region: CACRPEYLEYTEAFF. The CDR3 nucleotides read TGTGCCTGCCGACCGGAGTACCTCGAATACACTGAAGCTTTCTTT.

As concerns this clone: The germline gene is not matched at one end of the junction; a read error may be the cause. The rearrangement joins TRBV9 to TRBJ2-1; D is undetermined. The germline CDR1 and CDR2 sequences are SGDLS and YYNGEE. The CDR3 is 18 amino acids. The CDR3 loop is CASNVAIFLESSYNEQFF. DNA of the CDR3: TGTGCCAGCAACGTAGCTATTTTCTTGGAGAGCTCCTACAATGAGCAGTTCTTC.

The V and J genes are TRBV28 and TRBJ1-1; tentatively, D is TRBD1 (5 bases). V lost 4 bases, J lost 11 bases, and 11 bases lay in between. This CDR3 has 11 residues. CDR1 MDHEN and CDR2 SYDVKM come from the germline V gene. The CDR3 sequence: CASSSSGLAFF. In DNA form, the CDR3 reads TGTGCCAGCAGTTCGTCGGGACTGGCTTTCTTT.

The chain carries TRBV18 and TRBJ1-1; 8 nucleotides line up with TRBD1. CDR3 length: 15 residues. Trimming removed 4 bases from V and 4 bases from J; junction bases left unmatched: 8. The V gene's germline CDR1 is KGHSH and CDR2 LQKENI. The CDR3 sequence: CASSRQGIMGTEAFF. DNA of the CDR3: TGTGCCAGCTCACGACAGGGGATTATGGGCACTGAAGCTTTCTTT. Using reference TRBV18 and TRBJ1-1 for the parts outside the CDR3, the full variable domain is NAGVMQNPRHLVRRRGQEARLRCSPMKGHSHVYWYRQLPEEGLKFMVYLQKENIIDESGMPKERFSAEFPKEGPSILRIQQVVRGDSAAYFCASSRQGIMGTEAFFGQGTRLTVV.

The rearrangement uses TRBV6-1 and TRBJ1-5; the D gene is possibly TRBD1 (5 bases). Germline CDR1 is MNHNS and CDR2 is SASEGT. V was clipped by 4 bases and J by 6 bases, with 19 bases between them. The CDR3 has 16 residues. The CDR3 DNA reads TGTGCCAGCAGTGCCCGCGTTCGGGGGTTTAGTCAGCCCCAGCATTTT. Residues: CASSARVRGFSQPQHF.

The chain couples TRBV3-1 (or the pseudogene TRBV3-2) to TRBJ2-7, with a tentative D call TRBD1 (6 bases). V shed 4 bases and J shed 4 bases, with 14 bases lying between them. Germline CDR1 reads LGHDT; CDR2 reads YNNKEL (reference sequence). The CDR3 spans 14 residues. The CDR3 is CASSLREGDYEQYF. The CDR3 DNA sequence: TGTGCCAGCAGCCTCCGTGAGGGGGATTACGAGCAGTACTTC.

Here the CDR3 reads CASSVAGSLNEKLFF. The CDR3 DNA reads TGTGCCAGCAGCGTAGCGGGCAGTCTAAATGAAAAACTGTTTTTT. The chain is built from TRBV9 and TRBJ1-4; D gene unclear. V was shortened by 0 bases and J by 5 bases, with 11 bases between the two germline ends. Germline CDR1 reads SGDLS; CDR2 reads YYNGEE. The CDR3 spans 15 residues.

The gene calls are TRBV18 and TRBJ1-4; maybe TRBD1 (6 bases). V was trimmed by 5 bases and J by 0 bases, leaving 13 bases between them. CDR3 length equals 16 residues. Germline CDR1 is KGHSH and CDR2 is LQKENI. For the CDR3, the DNA is TGTGCCAGCTCATTTCAGGGGCCGGCAACTAATGAAAAACTGTTTTTT. This gives the protein CASSFQGPATNEKLFF.

This clone was observed a handful of times. V gene TRBV7-9 combines with J gene TRBJ2-2; 13 bases agree with TRBD2. V lost 6 bases, J lost 0 bases, and 4 bases stayed unmatched. The germline CDR1 and CDR2 sequences are SEHNR and FQNEAQ (reference sequence). This CDR3 is 17 amino acids long. The CDR3 sequence: CASRGTSGVANTGELFF. The CDR3 nucleotides read TGTGCCAGCAGGGGGACTAGCGGGGTCGCGAACACCGGGGAGCTGTTTTTT.

The J gene is TRBJ2-7, the V gene TRBV6-1; D is possibly TRBD1 (6 bases). CDR1 and CDR2 (germline): MNHNS, SASEGT. This CDR3 comprises 12 residues. Trimming took off 3 bases at V and 5 bases at J, with 8 bases between the two ends. CDR3 protein: CASSEYRDEQYF. The CDR3, as DNA: TGTGCCAGCAGTGAGTACAGGGACGAGCAGTACTTC.

The rearrangement joins TRBV9 to TRBJ2-6; D uncertain. Germline assignment: CDR1 SGDLS and CDR2 YYNGEE. CDR3 length: 16 amino acids. Trimming took 1 base from V and 2 from J, leaving 10 bases between them. CDR3: CASSVSRSAGANVLTF. The CDR3 nucleotides read TGTGCCAGCAGCGTAAGCAGATCGGCTGGGGCCAACGTCCTGACTTTC.

This chain links TRBV13 with TRBJ2-5; a possible D gene is TRBD2 (6 bases). The V end lost 3 bases, the J end lost 4 bases, and 15 bases lay between the germline ends. CDR1 is PRHDT and CDR2 is FYEKMQ in the germline V gene (reference sequence). The CDR3 sequence is 15 residues long. The CDR3 is CASSFRQGLRETQYF. CDR3 DNA sequence: TGTGCCAGCAGCTTTAGGCAGGGACTGCGAGAGACCCAGTACTTC.

This chain uses TRBV6-5 with TRBJ1-1; 7 bases agree with TRBD1. Germline assignment: CDR1 MNHEY and CDR2 SVGAGI. This CDR3 contains 16 residues. The V gene end was trimmed by 0 bases and the J gene end by 1 base; junction bases not matched to a gene: 5. This CDR3 reads CASSYSLGGANTEAFF. In nucleotides, the CDR3 is TGTGCCAGCAGTTACTCATTAGGGGGCGCGAACACTGAAGCTTTCTTT.

This chain uses TRBV27 with TRBJ1-6; D uncertain. CDR3 size: 16 residues. Germline CDR1 is MNHEY and CDR2 is SMNVEV (reference sequence). Trimming removed 5 bases at V and 0 bases at J, with 11 bases between. The CDR3 DNA reads as TGTGCCAGCAGTCCTAGTTTGAGCTCCTATAATTCACCCCTCCACTTT. Protein: CASSPSLSSYNSPLHF.

The V gene is TRBV4-3, the J gene TRBJ1-1, with D possibly being TRBD1 (5 bases). The germline V and J ends were trimmed by 0 bases and 1 base, with 15 bases remaining between them. The CDR3 runs to 17 residues. CDR1 LGHNA and CDR2 YSLEER come from the germline V gene. The CDR3 DNA follows: TGCGCCAGCAGCCAAGACCCGAGCGGGGGGACGAACACTGAAGCTTTCTTT. It translates to CASSQDPSGGTNTEAFF.